These T cell receptor beta chains were read from a single sample in a study of shared clonotypes between healthy human individuals. TCRdb's copy holds only in-frame clones and misses some; the assay was immunoSEQ multiplex PCR. The sample lists around 350,000 clones, around 79% occurring once. The sequencing sample was made of memory CD4+ T cells sorted from blood. These receptors were collected from a man aged 30 to 39 in good health. Both conserved end residues are part of each CDR3. Each record gives: D gene, V gene, J gene, CDR3 DNA, CDR3 protein. The D gene is left open where the match is weak.

.	TRBV5-4	TRBJ1-1	TGTGCCAGCAGCCTTCCCGGGTCGGGCGGGGGTGAAGCTTTCTTT	CASSLPGSGGGEAFF
.	TRBV6-5	TRBJ1-2	TGTGCCAGCAGTTACTCGTTCGGGCCCTGGGGCTACACCTTC	CASSYSFGPWGYTF
TRBD1	TRBV2	TRBJ2-6	TGTGCCAGCAGCGAACAGGGGGCTGGGGCCAACGTCCTGACTTTC	CASSEQGAGANVLTF
.	TRBV7-2	TRBJ1-2	TGTGCCAGCAGCCAACGGGACGGCTATGGCTACACCTTC	CASSQRDGYGYTF
TRBD1	TRBV2	TRBJ2-3	TGTGCCACCCAGTCTGGACAGGGGCGCCCCACAGATACGCAGTATTTT	CATQSGQGRPTDTQYF
TRBD1	TRBV28	TRBJ2-2	TGTGCCAGCAGGCCTAGGGGGCTGCTCACCGGGGAGCTGTTTTTT	CASRPRGLLTGELFF
.	TRBV30	TRBJ1-2	TGTGCCTGGAGTGTACCCCGACAGTTTTGGTATGGCTACACCTTC	CAWSVPRQFWYGYTF
TRBD2	TRBV18	TRBJ2-5	TGTGCCAGCTCACCACCGACTAGCCGGGAGACCCAGTACTTC	CASSPPTSRETQYF
.	TRBV18	TRBJ1-5	TGTGCCAGCTCAGAATACAGGGCCAATCAGCCCCAGCATTTT	CASSEYRANQPQHF
.	TRBV5-6	TRBJ1-2	TGTGCCAGCAGCTTTTTTTCGTTTCTGGGACCCAAGGATAACTATGGCTACACCTTC	CASSFFSFLGPKDNYGYTF